There are many counts of the clone carrying this T cell receptor beta chain. Original processing notes: Reference gene primer amplification in the assay estimated nucleated cell counts. Profiling relied on immunoSEQ multiplex PCR, and the TCRdb table lists in-frame clones only, not all of them. Clone size and the V and J calls come from that table; the DNA yielded D and trimming. This table holds about 220,000 clones, around 86% found once. This sample is part of a study of blood T cell repertoires in COVID-19. Turning to the study itself: Sites in the United States, Italy and Spain provided acute and convalescent COVID-19 samples. T cells, B-cell-depleted T cells, or PBMCs supplied cDNA or gDNA.

Trimming took 2 bases from V and 0 from J, leaving 9 bases between them. Germline CDR1 and CDR2: MGHRA and YSYEKL. The CDR3 is 15 residues long. The chain combines TRBV4-1 with TRBJ2-3; D gene ambiguous. The receptor was derived from a human donor in a cohort sampled during active COVID-19. The sample consisted of peripheral blood. CDR3 coding DNA: TGCGCCAGCAGCCAAAGCCCGCGGAGCACAGATACGCAGTATTTT. Amino acids: CASSQSPRSTDTQYF.